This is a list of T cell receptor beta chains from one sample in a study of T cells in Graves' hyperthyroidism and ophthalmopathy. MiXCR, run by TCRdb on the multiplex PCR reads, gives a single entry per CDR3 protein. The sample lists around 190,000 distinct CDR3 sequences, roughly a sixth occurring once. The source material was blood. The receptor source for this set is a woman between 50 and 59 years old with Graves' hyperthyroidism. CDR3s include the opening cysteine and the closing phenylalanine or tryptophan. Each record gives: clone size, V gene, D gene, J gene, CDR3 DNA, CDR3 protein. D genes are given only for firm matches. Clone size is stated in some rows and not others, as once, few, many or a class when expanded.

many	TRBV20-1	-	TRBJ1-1	TGCAGTGCTAGGCGTCCCTCCGACCCGAACACTGAAGCTTTCTTT	CSARRPSDPNTEAFF
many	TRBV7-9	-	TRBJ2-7	TGTGCCAGCATTGGAGAGCGAGGGGCATACTACGAGCAGTACTTC	CASIGERGAYYEQYF
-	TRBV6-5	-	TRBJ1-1	TGTGCCAGCAGTTTCGAGCTGACCTCTGAAGCTTTCTTT	CASSFELTSEAFF
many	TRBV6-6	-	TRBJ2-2	TGTGCCAGCAGTTACCAGTCCCCGAGCACCGGGGAGCTGTTTTTT	CASSYQSPSTGELFF
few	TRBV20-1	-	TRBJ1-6	TGCAGCATGGGGGGGAGTTCCAACAATTCACCCCTCCACTTT	CSMGGSSNNSPLHF
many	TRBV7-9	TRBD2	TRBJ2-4	TGTGCCAGCAGCACACTAGCGGGAGGGCTGGGAAACATTCAGTACTTC	CASSTLAGGLGNIQYF
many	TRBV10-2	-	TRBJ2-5	TGCGCCAGCAGAGGGGACATACAAGAGACCCAGTACTTC	CASRGDIQETQYF
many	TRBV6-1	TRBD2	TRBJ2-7	TGTGCCAGCACCGACGGTGGGACTAGCGGGAGGGCCGACTCCTACGAGCAGTACTTC	CASTDGGTSGRADSYEQYF
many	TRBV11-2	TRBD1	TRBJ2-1	TGTGCCAGCAGCTTAGGGGACAGGGGGCCCTACAATGAGCAGTTCTTC	CASSLGDRGPYNEQFF
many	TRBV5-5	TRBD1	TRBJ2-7	TGTGCCAGCACCATATACAGGGGCGAGCAGTACTTC	CASTIYRGEQYF
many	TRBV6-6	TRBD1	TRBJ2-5	TGTGCCAGCAGTTACATTGGGACAGGGGAAGAGACCCAGTACTTC	CASSYIGTGEETQYF
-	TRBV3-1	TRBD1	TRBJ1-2	TGTGCCAGCAGCCCTAGCATGACAGGGGGCTCTGGCTACACCTTC	CASSPSMTGGSGYTF
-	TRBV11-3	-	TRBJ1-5	TGTGCCAGCAGCACGCGAGGGGGTCAGCCCCAGCATTTT	CASSTRGGQPQHF
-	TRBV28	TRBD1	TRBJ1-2	TGTGCCACCCTCAGTGCGGGGACAGGGGGCTTCTTTTCATATGGCTACACCTTC	CATLSAGTGGFFSYGYTF
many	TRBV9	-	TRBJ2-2	TGTGCCAGCAGCGGGAGACGAGTGGCGAACACCGGGGAGCTGTTTTTT	CASSGRRVANTGELFF
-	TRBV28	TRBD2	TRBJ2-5	TGTGCCAGCAGTTTACCCCGGACTAGCGGGGATCAAGAGACCCAGTACTTC	CASSLPRTSGDQETQYF
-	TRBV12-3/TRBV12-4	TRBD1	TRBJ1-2	TGTGCCAGCAGTTTATCCCGGGACAGGGTCGGCTACACCTTC	CASSLSRDRVGYTF
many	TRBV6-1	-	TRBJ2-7	TGTGCCAGCAGTGAAAGTCCGGTGGGCGAGCAGTACTTC	CASSESPVGEQYF
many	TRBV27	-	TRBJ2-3	TGTGCCAGCAGTATCAACCCCATAGCTGCAGATACGCAGTATTTT	CASSINPIAADTQYF
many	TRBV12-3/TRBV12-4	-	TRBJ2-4	TGTGCCAGCAGTTCCCTTCTGGGGAGGATCGCCAAAAACATTCAGTACTTC	CASSSLLGRIAKNIQYF